Below, 31 T cell receptor beta chains from the same sample are listed, as sequenced in a study of blood T cell repertoires in COVID-19. Sequenced by immunoSEQ multiplex PCR; TCRdb stores in-frame clones only, minus some. Of fewer than 400,000 clones listed, over 75% are singletons. Sequenced: PBMCs or T cells enriched from blood (not recorded which). These receptors originate from a man aged 25 to 40 who had recovered from COVID-19.

The chain combines TRBV2 with TRBJ2-5; 8 bases align to TRBD2. Germline V CDR1 and CDR2: SNHLY, FYNNEI. This CDR3 is 13 amino acids long. V gave up 4 bases and J gave up 4 bases; unmatched junction bases: 2. CDR3 bases: TGTGCCAGCAGTGGTACTAGCGGAGAGACCCAGTACTTC. As protein: CASSGTSGETQYF.

The rearrangement joins TRBV27 to TRBJ2-4; D is perhaps TRBD2 (7 bases). V was shortened by 1 base and J by 8 bases, with 15 bases between the two germline ends. CDR3 length: 15 residues. Germline lookup yields CDR1 MNHEY and CDR2 SMNVEV (reference sequence). DNA of the CDR3: TGTGCCAGCAGTTTATTATCGGGGGGCAGGGACATTCAGTACTTC. It is translated as CASSLLSGGRDIQYF.

This chain links TRBV13 with TRBJ1-4; possible D gene TRBD1, 6 bases. CDR1 PRHDT and CDR2 FYEKMQ come from the germline V gene (reference sequence). Trimming cost V 0 bases and J 4 bases, with 9 bases left between them. The CDR3 contains 15 residues. The CDR3 region has the DNA TGTGCCAGCAGCTTAGGCCCGGGACATAATGAAAAACTGTTTTTT. Protein sequence: CASSLGPGHNEKLFF. Full variable domain (outside the CDR3, taken from reference TRBV13 and TRBJ1-4): AAGVIQSPRHLIKEKRETATLKCYPIPRHDTVYWYQQGPGQDPQFLISFYEKMQSDKGSIPDRFSAQQFSDYHSELNMSSLELGDSALYFCASSLGPGHNEKLFFGSGTQLSVL.

The rearrangement uses TRBV7-9 and TRBJ1-1; D is uncertain. The germline V and J ends were trimmed by 0 bases and 1 base, with 9 bases remaining between them. The CDR3 runs 15 residues. In germline, CDR1 is SEHNR, CDR2 FQNEAQ (reference sequence). In DNA form, the CDR3 reads TGTGCCAGCAGCTTAGCCGCGGGGAGGAACACTGAAGCTTTCTTT. This gives the protein CASSLAAGRNTEAFF.

This clone was counted a few times. This rearrangement joins TRBV11-1 to TRBJ1-6; TRBD1 matches at 10 bases. CDR1 is SGHAT, CDR2 FQDESV, per germline (reference sequence). The trim removed 5 bases at V and 8 bases at J, leaving 3 bases unmatched. The CDR3 extends over 14 amino acids. This chain's CDR3 is CASSLTGGDSPLHF. Written as DNA, the CDR3 is TGTGCCAGCAGCCTGACAGGGGGCGATTCACCCCTCCACTTT.

V and J are TRBV6-5 and TRBJ1-6, with D uncertain. Trimming removed 6 bases at V and 9 bases at J, with 6 bases between. Per germline, CDR1 MNHEY and CDR2 SVGAGI. The CDR3 has 11 residues. In DNA, the CDR3 is TGTGCCAGCAGCTCCGGTTCACCCCTCCACTTT. As protein: CASSSGSPLHF.

This sequence joins TRBV20-1 and TRBJ2-7; TRBD1 matches at 8 bases. In germline, CDR1 is DFQATT, CDR2 SNEGSKA (reference sequence). The V gene end was trimmed by 3 bases and the J gene end by 1 base; junction bases not matched to a gene: 5. The CDR3 is 14 residues long. CDR3 protein: CSASARDRSYEQYF. CDR3 in DNA: TGCAGTGCTAGTGCTCGGGACAGGTCCTACGAGCAGTACTTC.

The chain combines TRBV7-2 with TRBJ1-2; 8 positions match TRBD1. Germline CDR1 and CDR2: SGHTA and FQGNSA. V gave up 2 bases and J gave up 8 bases; unmatched junction bases: 10. The CDR3 has 15 residues. The CDR3 spells CASSLHGQGSWGYTF. In nucleotides, the CDR3 is TGTGCCAGCAGCTTACACGGACAGGGTTCGTGGGGCTACACCTTC. The whole variable domain, remainder taken from reference TRBV7-2 and TRBJ1-2, is GAGVSQSPSNKVTEKGKDVELRCDPISGHTALYWYRQSLGQGLEFLIYFQGNSAPDKSGLPSDRFSAERTGGSVSTLTIQRTQQEDSAVYLCASSLHGQGSWGYTFGSGTRLTVV.

The chain combines TRBV7-3 with TRBJ2-2; possibly TRBD1 for D (6 bases). CDR3 length: 15 amino acids. V lost 1 base and J lost 4, with 10 bases in between. Germline V gene sequence: CDR1 SGHTA, CDR2 FQGTGA. CDR3: CASSLNAGATGELFF. CDR3 DNA: TGTGCCAGCAGCTTAAATGCAGGGGCCACCGGGGAGCTGTTTTTT.

The rearrangement links TRBV7-2 to TRBJ1-6; D is unresolved. V was cut by 3 bases and J by 6 bases, with 9 bases left in between. Germline V gives CDR1 SGHTA, CDR2 FQGNSA. There are 14 residues in the CDR3. CDR3 nucleotide sequence: TGTGCCAGCAGCTTTAGCCGTCTTAATTCACCCCTCCACTTT. It translates to CASSFSRLNSPLHF.

The rearrangement joins TRBV7-2 to TRBJ1-2; the D is unclear. This CDR3 comprises 14 residues. The V gene lost 5 bases and the J gene lost 2 bases, with 12 bases spanning the gap. Germline-derived CDR1 and CDR2 are SGHTA and FQGNSA. The CDR3 here is CASSQSLANYGYTF. Here the CDR3 DNA reads TGTGCCAGCAGCCAAAGCTTAGCAAACTATGGCTACACCTTC.

The V gene is TRBV7-6, the J gene TRBJ2-3, with D maybe TRBD2 (7 bases). Germline values: CDR1 SGHVS, CDR2 FNYEAQ. The CDR3 is 15 residues long. V was trimmed by 5 bases and J by 3 bases, leaving 15 bases between them. CDR3 DNA: TGTGCCAGCAGCCGTGGACTAGGGGGAACAGATACGCAGTATTTT. Translating gives CASSRGLGGTDTQYF. The complete variable domain, with remaining parts taken from reference TRBV7-6 and TRBJ2-3, reads GAGVSQSPRYKVTKRGQDVALRCDPISGHVSLYWYRQALGQGPEFLTYFNYEAQQDKSGLPNDRFSAERPEGSISTLTIQRTEQRDSAMYRCASSRGLGGTDTQYFGPGTRLTVL.

The genes are TRBV12-3 or TRBV12-4 and TRBJ2-7; 7 nucleotides agree with TRBD1. The CDR3 length is 13 residues. The V gene end was trimmed by 6 bases and the J gene end by 3 bases; junction bases not matched to a gene: 5. The CDR3 loop is CASSRGQVYEQYF. CDR3 nucleotide sequence: TGTGCCAGCAGCCGAGGACAGGTCTACGAGCAGTACTTC.

The chain recombines TRBV6-4 with TRBJ2-3, with 7 bases identical to TRBD1. CDR1 is MRHNA, CDR2 SNTAGT, per germline. The V gene end was trimmed by 5 bases and the J gene end by 2 bases; junction bases not matched to a gene: 10. This CDR3 is built from 16 residues. The chain's CDR3 is CASSLTGDQVTDTQYF. The CDR3 coding sequence is TGTGCCAGCAGTTTAACAGGGGATCAGGTCACAGATACGCAGTATTTT.

This rearrangement joins TRBV10-2 to TRBJ1-2, with a possible D match to TRBD1 (5 bases). Germline CDR1 and CDR2: WSHSY and SAAADI. The CDR3 is 12 amino acids. V lost 5 bases and J lost 3, with 7 bases in between. The CDR3 sequence: CASSTGDYGYTF. CDR3 coding DNA: TGCGCCAGCAGTACAGGAGACTATGGCTACACCTTC.

This chain connects TRBV5-1 to TRBJ2-3, with 7 positions matching TRBD1. From germline, CDR1 is SGHRS and CDR2 YFSETQ. CDR3 length: 15 residues. V was pared by 2 bases and J by 3 bases, with 6 bases of the junction left unmatched. CDR3 nucleotide sequence: TGCGCCAGCAGCTTAGGGGGCCAATCAACAGATACGCAGTATTTT. This translates into CASSLGGQSTDTQYF.

The J gene is TRBJ2-3, the V gene TRBV4-3; 7 nucleotides match TRBD2. CDR3 length: 18 amino acids. The trim removed 0 bases at V and 1 base at J, leaving 10 bases unmatched. Per germline, CDR1 LGHNA and CDR2 YSLEER. CDR3: CASSQERGGRDGTDTQYF. The CDR3 coding sequence is TGCGCCAGCAGCCAAGAGAGGGGAGGGAGGGACGGCACAGATACGCAGTATTTT.

The V gene is TRBV25-1, the J gene TRBJ2-5; 12 bases map to TRBD1. Germline CDR1 is MGHDK and CDR2 is SYGVNS. The CDR3 length is 15 residues. V dropped 5 bases and J dropped 4; count of bases not matched to a gene: 5. The CDR3 nucleotides read TGTGCCAGCAGTATCGGGGACAGGGGGCGAGAGACCCAGTACTTC. Translation gives CASSIGDRGRETQYF. Using reference TRBV25-1 and TRBJ2-5 for the parts outside the CDR3, the full variable domain is EADIYQTPRYLVIGTGKKITLECSQTMGHDKMYWYQQDPGMELHLIHYSYGVNSTEKGDLSSESTVSRIRTEHFPLTLESARPSHTSQYLCASSIGDRGRETQYFGPGTRLLVL.

The chain combines TRBV3-1 (or the pseudogene TRBV3-2) with TRBJ2-7; TRBD1 aligns across 7 bases. Losses at the gene ends were 3 bases for V and 0 bases for J; bases not matched to a gene: 5. The CDR3 sequence is 15 residues long. Germline V gene data show CDR1 as LGHDT and CDR2 as YNNKEL (reference sequence). CDR3 nucleotides: TGTGCCAGCAGCCAGGTACAGGGGACCTCCTACGAGCAGTACTTC. Protein product: CASSQVQGTSYEQYF.

This rearrangement joins TRBV27 to TRBJ1-2, with TRBD1 identical over 7 bases. Germline V lookup: CDR1 MNHEY, CDR2 SMNVEV (reference sequence). The V gene end was trimmed by 7 bases and the J gene end by 6 bases; junction bases not matched to a gene: 5. This CDR3 spans 12 amino acids. CDR3 bases: TGTGCCAGCACCGACAGGGTGCATGGCTACACCTTC. Translation: CASTDRVHGYTF.

The genes are TRBV14 and TRBJ2-1; 9 bases align to TRBD2. Germline trimming cut 5 bases from V and 8 bases from J; bases unmatched to any gene: 13. From germline, CDR1 is SGHDN and CDR2 FVKESK. The CDR3 consists of 16 residues. The CDR3 spells CASSVNSGGLSDEQFF. The CDR3 DNA reads as TGTGCCAGCAGCGTTAATAGCGGGGGACTGTCGGATGAGCAGTTCTTC. The whole variable domain, filled in from reference TRBV14 and TRBJ2-1, reads EAGVTQFPSHSVIEKGQTVTLRCDPISGHDNLYWYRRVMGKEIKFLLHFVKESKQDESGMPNNRFLAERTGGTYSTLKVQPAELEDSGVYFCASSVNSGGLSDEQFFGPGTRLTVL.

The rearrangement joins TRBV5-1 to TRBJ1-1, with 7 bases lining up with TRBD1. The CDR3 consists of 15 residues. CDR1 is SGHRS and CDR2 is YFSETQ in the germline V gene. The V segment lost 1 base and the J segment 4 bases; nucleotides outside the gene matches: 7. The CDR3 bases are TGCGCCAGCAGCTTGAAGGGGCAGGGGGGCACTGAAGCTTTCTTT. It yields the protein CASSLKGQGGTEAFF.

This clone was seen a few times. The chain carries TRBV6-5 and TRBJ2-7; D might be TRBD2 (5 bases). This CDR3 region has 13 residues. The germline gives CDR1 MNHEY, CDR2 SVGAGI. With 4 bases removed from V and 6 bases from J, the gap between germline ends came to 13 bases. The DNA of the CDR3 is TGTGCCAGCAGTTCTCCAGCGGACGGCGAGCAGTACTTC. Translated, it gives CASSSPADGEQYF.

The chain recombines TRBV5-6 with TRBJ1-5; TRBD1 matches 8 bases. Per the germline V gene, CDR1 is SGHDT and CDR2 is YYEEEE. J gave up 7 bases and V 4 bases, and 13 bases lay outside the gene matches. This CDR3 has 16 amino acids. CDR3 coding DNA: TGTGCCAGCAGCGAGTCAACAGGGGGAGTCGAACAGCCCCAGCATTTT. Protein sequence: CASSESTGGVEQPQHF.

This chain links TRBV6-1 with TRBJ1-5; D gene ambiguous. From germline, CDR1 is MNHNS and CDR2 SASEGT. This CDR3 has 15 amino acids. Trimming took 3 bases from V and 0 from J, leaving 9 bases between them. In DNA form, the CDR3 reads TGTGCCAGCAGTGATAATGTCCTTAGCAATCAGCCCCAGCATTTT. This codes for CASSDNVLSNQPQHF.

V is TRBV3-1 (or the pseudogene TRBV3-2) and J is TRBJ2-5, with 7 bases identical to TRBD1. V trimming: 0 bases; J trimming: 0 bases; junction bases outside the gene matches: 10. Germline CDR1 and CDR2: LGHDT and YNNKEL (reference sequence). The CDR3 contains 18 residues. As DNA, the CDR3 is TGTGCCAGCAGCCAAGATTCGTCCGGGACAGAGTACCAAGAGACCCAGTACTTC. Its protein is CASSQDSSGTEYQETQYF.

In nucleotides, the CDR3 is TGTGCCAGCAGCTTAGGTTCCTCGGGAATGTCGACTGAAGCTTTCTTT. It specifies CASSLGSSGMSTEAFF. V is TRBV7-2 and J is TRBJ1-1, with D unclear. The CDR3 runs 16 residues. V was shortened by 1 base and J by 5 bases, with 17 bases between the two germline ends. In germline, CDR1 is SGHTA, CDR2 FQGNSA.

The chain has TRBV25-1 and TRBJ1-2, with a possible D match to TRBD1 (6 bases). Deletions cut 6 bases from V and 9 bases from J, with 17 bases between. The CDR3 has 13 amino acids. CDR1 is MGHDK and CDR2 is SYGVNS in the germline V gene. The CDR3, as DNA: TGTGCCAGCAGCCCGACAGGTACGCTGAGCTACACCTTC. Its protein product is CASSPTGTLSYTF.

The V call is TRBV27, the J call TRBJ2-5, with D possibly matching TRBD1 (5 bases). This CDR3 has 14 residues. V gave up 2 bases and J gave up 5 bases, with 12 bases separating them. Germline-derived CDR1 and CDR2 are MNHEY and SMNVEV (reference sequence). This CDR3 is CASSLRGTGETQYF. For the CDR3, the DNA is TGTGCCAGCAGTTTAAGGGGAACTGGGGAGACCCAGTACTTC.

The chain employs TRBV11-2 and TRBJ2-5, with unresolved D. Germline CDR1 and CDR2: SGHAT and FQNNGV. The CDR3 spans 12 residues. V was clipped by 2 bases and J by 2 bases, with 3 bases between them. CDR3 coding DNA: TGTGCCAGCAGCTTACAGCAAGAGACCCAGTACTTC. Its translation: CASSLQQETQYF.

The chain carries TRBV5-1 and TRBJ2-2; TRBD2 is a possible D gene (6 bases). The CDR3 has 11 amino acids. Trimming took off 8 bases at V and 5 bases at J, with 7 bases between the two ends. Germline-derived CDR1 and CDR2 are SGHRS and YFSETQ. CDR3 in DNA: TGCGCCAGTGGGGGGACCGGGGAGCTGTTTTTT. This codes for CASGGTGELFF.